One sample yielded the 9 T cell receptor beta chains listed below, sequenced in a study of blood T cell repertoires in COVID-19. Method: immunoSEQ multiplex PCR; TCRdb's copy keeps in-frame clones and lacks some. This sample has 150,000 to 200,000 clones, with approximately 86% found just once. The sequenced sample was PBMCs or T cells enriched from blood (not recorded which). The origin of the receptors is a woman in her 40s in a cohort exposed to, infected with or recovered from COVID-19 (not recorded which).

The CDR3 region is CASRWTGGAETQYF. DNA of the CDR3: TGTGCCAGCAGGTGGACAGGCGGGGCGGAGACCCAGTACTTC. The chain is built from TRBV6-5 and TRBJ2-5, with a weak D call TRBD1 (7 bases). CDR3 length: 14 amino acids. The V gene's germline CDR1 is MNHEY and CDR2 SVGAGI. V dropped 6 bases and J dropped 5 bases, with 16 bases sitting between them.

The chain employs TRBV20-1 and TRBJ1-1; D is uncertain. From germline, CDR1 is DFQATT and CDR2 SNEGSKA (reference sequence). This CDR3 has 10 residues. V was shortened by 3 bases and J by 7 bases, with 6 bases between the two germline ends. The CDR3, as DNA: TGCAGTGCTAGCCGGGATGAAGCTTTCTTT. This encodes CSASRDEAFF.

The CDR3 here is CASSPRVAGAQGTDTQYF. Written as DNA, the CDR3 is TGTGCCAGCAGCCCTCGAGTAGCGGGGGCGCAGGGGACAGATACGCAGTATTTT. The V call is TRBV11-2, the J call TRBJ2-3, with TRBD2 matching over 9 bases. V lost 5 bases and J lost 3; bases outside the gene matches: 15. The germline V gene encodes CDR1 SGHAT and CDR2 FQNNGV. The CDR3 covers 18 residues.

The rearrangement joins TRBV3-1 (or the pseudogene TRBV3-2) to TRBJ2-5; D may be TRBD1 (6 bases). CDR1 LGHDT and CDR2 YNNKEL come from the germline V gene (reference sequence). V lost 1 base and J 0 bases, leaving 15 bases between the germline ends. The CDR3 extends over 17 amino acids. CDR3 DNA: TGTGCCAGCAGCCAAGGGGGGCGAATCCCGTACCAAGAGACCCAGTACTTC. Protein: CASSQGGRIPYQETQYF.

The CDR3 region has the DNA TGTGCCAGCACCCCCCGGGCGTGGACAGGGCCTAATCAGCCCCAGCATTTT. The encoded protein is CASTPRAWTGPNQPQHF. This chain connects TRBV5-5 to TRBJ1-5, with 8 bases lining up with TRBD1. Germline assignment: CDR1 SGHKS and CDR2 YYEKEE (reference sequence). The CDR3 is 17 amino acids. J was trimmed by 4 bases and V by 6 bases; bases with no gene match: 15.

The rearrangement joins TRBV11-3 to TRBJ2-2, with D perhaps TRBD1 (7 bases). This CDR3 is 15 amino acids long. Trimming took off 7 bases at V and 0 bases at J, with 12 bases between the two ends. Germline V gene lookup returns CDR1 SGHNT and CDR2 YENEEA. This CDR3 is CASKQGTSNTGELFF. CDR3 coding DNA: TGTGCCAGCAAACAGGGGACTTCGAACACCGGGGAGCTGTTTTTT.

The J gene is TRBJ1-4, the V gene TRBV3-1 (or the pseudogene TRBV3-2), with 8 nucleotides matching TRBD1. Germline CDR1 and CDR2: LGHDT and YNNKEL (reference sequence). The CDR3 is 15 residues long. The ends lost 5 bases at V and 3 bases at J; junction bases unmatched: 5. The CDR3 DNA is TGTGCCAGCAGCGCGGACAGGGAACCTAATGAAAAACTGTTTTTT. It specifies CASSADREPNEKLFF.

The chain has TRBV5-3 and TRBJ1-4; weak D call: TRBD1 (6 bases). TRBV5-3 is assigned to the ORF class and has an uncertain function. V was trimmed by 4 bases and J by 5 bases, leaving 12 bases between them. The length of the CDR3 is 14 residues. The CDR3 is CARSRGQINEKLFF. The CDR3 DNA is TGTGCCAGAAGCCGAGGACAGATAAATGAAAAACTGTTTTTT.

The chain carries TRBV7-2 and TRBJ2-3; a weak D match, TRBD2 (5 bases). Between the trimmed V and J ends, which lost 4 bases and 10 bases, there was a span of 18 bases. The CDR3 has 14 amino acids. From germline, CDR1 is SGHTA and CDR2 FQGNSA. CDR3 loop: CASSSDSSVTAQYF. DNA of the CDR3: TGTGCCAGCAGCTCGGACTCCTCTGTGACTGCGCAGTATTTT.